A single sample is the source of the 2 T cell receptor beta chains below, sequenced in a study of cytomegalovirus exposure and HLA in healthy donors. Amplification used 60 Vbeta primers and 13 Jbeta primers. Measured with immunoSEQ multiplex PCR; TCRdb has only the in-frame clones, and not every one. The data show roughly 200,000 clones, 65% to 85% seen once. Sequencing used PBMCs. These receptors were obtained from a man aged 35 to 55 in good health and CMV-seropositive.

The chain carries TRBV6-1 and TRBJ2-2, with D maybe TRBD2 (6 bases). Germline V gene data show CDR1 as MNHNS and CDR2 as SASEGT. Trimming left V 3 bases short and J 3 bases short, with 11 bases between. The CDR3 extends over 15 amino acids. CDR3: CASSERRADTGELFF. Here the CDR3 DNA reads TGTGCCAGCAGTGAGCGGAGGGCGGACACCGGGGAGCTGTTTTTT.

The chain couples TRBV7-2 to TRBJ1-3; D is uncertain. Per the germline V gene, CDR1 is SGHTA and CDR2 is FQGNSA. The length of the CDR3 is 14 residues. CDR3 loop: CASRRLYSGNTIYF. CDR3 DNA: TGTGCGTCGCGGAGGCTGTACTCTGGAAACACCATATATTTT.